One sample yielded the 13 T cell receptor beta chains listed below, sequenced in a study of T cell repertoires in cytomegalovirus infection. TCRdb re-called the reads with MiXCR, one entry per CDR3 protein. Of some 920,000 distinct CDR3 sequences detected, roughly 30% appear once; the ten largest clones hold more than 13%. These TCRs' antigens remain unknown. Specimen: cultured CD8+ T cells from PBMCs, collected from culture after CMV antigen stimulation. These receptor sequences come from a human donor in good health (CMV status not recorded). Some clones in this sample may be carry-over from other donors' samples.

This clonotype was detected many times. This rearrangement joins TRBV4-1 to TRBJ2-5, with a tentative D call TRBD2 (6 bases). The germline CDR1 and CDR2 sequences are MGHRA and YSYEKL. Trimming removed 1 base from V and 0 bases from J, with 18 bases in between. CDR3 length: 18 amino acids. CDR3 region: CASSQVDPGLTYQETQYF. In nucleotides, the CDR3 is TGCGCCAGCAGCCAAGTGGACCCGGGACTGACGTACCAAGAGACCCAGTACTTC.

In nucleotides, the CDR3 is TGCAGTGCTATTTTACAGGGGGAGGTTCGGGCTTTCTTT. Protein: CSAILQGEVRAFF. J is TRBJ1-1 and V is TRBV20-1; 8 positions match TRBD1. Germline CDR1 reads DFQATT; CDR2 reads SNEGSKA (reference sequence). The CDR3 is 13 amino acids. V was pared by 4 bases and J by 11 bases, with 12 bases of the junction left unmatched.

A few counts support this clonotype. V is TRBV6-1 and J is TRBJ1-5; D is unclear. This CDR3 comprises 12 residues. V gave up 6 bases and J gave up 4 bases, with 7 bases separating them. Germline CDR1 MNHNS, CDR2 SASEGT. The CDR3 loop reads CASRTVNQPQHF. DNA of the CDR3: TGTGCCAGCAGGACGGTTAATCAGCCCCAGCATTTT.

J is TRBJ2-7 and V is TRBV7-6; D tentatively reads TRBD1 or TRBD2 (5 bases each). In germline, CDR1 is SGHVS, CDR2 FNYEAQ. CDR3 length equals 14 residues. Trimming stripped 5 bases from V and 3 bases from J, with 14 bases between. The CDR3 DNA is TGTGCCAGCAGCGATGGGACCGAGGACTACGAGCAGTACTTC. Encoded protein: CASSDGTEDYEQYF. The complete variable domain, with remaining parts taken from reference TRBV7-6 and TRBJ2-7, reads GAGVSQSPRYKVTKRGQDVALRCDPISGHVSLYWYRQALGQGPEFLTYFNYEAQQDKSGLPNDRFSAERPEGSISTLTIQRTEQRDSAMYRCASSDGTEDYEQYFGPGTRLTVT.

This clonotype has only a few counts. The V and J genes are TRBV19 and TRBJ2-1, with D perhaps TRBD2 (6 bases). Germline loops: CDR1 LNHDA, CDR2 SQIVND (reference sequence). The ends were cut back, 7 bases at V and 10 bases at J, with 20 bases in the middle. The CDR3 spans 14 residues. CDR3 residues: CASTSHGGVNEQFF. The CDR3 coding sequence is TGTGCCAGTACGAGCCACGGCGGGGTGAACGAGCAGTTCTTC. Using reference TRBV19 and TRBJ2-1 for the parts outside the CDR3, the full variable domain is DGGITQSPKYLFRKEGQNVTLSCEQNLNHDAMYWYRQDPGQGLRLIYYSQIVNDFQKGDIAEGYSVSREKKESFPLTVTSAQKNPTAFYLCASTSHGGVNEQFFGPGTRLTVL.

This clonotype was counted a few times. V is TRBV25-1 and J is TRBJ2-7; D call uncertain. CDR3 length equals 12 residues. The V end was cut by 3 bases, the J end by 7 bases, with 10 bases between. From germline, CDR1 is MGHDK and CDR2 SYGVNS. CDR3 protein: CASSDGELEQYF. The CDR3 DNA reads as TGTGCCAGCAGTGATGGGGAATTGGAGCAGTACTTC.

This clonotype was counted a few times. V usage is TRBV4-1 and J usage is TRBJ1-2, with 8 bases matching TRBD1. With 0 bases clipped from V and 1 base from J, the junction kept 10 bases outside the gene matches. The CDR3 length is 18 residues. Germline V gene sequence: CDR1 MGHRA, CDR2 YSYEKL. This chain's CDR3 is CASSQDTGTGPFNYGYTF. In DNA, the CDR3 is TGCGCCAGCAGCCAAGATACCGGGACAGGCCCTTTTAACTATGGCTACACCTTC.

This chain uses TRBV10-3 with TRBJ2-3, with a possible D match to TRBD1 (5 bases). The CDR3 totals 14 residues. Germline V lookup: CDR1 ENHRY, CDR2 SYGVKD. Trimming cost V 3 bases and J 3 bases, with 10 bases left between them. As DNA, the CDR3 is TGTGCCATCAGTGACAGGGTTGGGACAGATACGCAGTATTTT. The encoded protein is CAISDRVGTDTQYF.

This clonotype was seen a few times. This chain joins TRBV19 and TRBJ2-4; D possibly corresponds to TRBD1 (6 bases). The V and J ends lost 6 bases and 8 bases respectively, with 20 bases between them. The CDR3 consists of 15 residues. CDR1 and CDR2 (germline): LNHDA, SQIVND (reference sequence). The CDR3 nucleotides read TGTGCCAGTAGATTACATCCAGGGGCCGGGGACATTCAGTACTTC. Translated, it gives CASRLHPGAGDIQYF.

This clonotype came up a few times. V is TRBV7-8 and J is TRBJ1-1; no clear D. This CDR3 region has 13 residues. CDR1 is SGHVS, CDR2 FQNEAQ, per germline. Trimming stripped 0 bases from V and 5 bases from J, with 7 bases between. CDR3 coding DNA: TGTGCCAGCAGCTTAGCGACGGCTACTGAAGCTTTCTTT. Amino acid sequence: CASSLATATEAFF.

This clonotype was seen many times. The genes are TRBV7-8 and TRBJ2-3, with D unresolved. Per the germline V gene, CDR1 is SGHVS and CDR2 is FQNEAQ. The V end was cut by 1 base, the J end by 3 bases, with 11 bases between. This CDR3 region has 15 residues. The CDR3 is CASSLGTAGTDTQYF. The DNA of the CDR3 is TGTGCCAGCAGCTTAGGGACGGCTGGTACAGATACGCAGTATTTT.

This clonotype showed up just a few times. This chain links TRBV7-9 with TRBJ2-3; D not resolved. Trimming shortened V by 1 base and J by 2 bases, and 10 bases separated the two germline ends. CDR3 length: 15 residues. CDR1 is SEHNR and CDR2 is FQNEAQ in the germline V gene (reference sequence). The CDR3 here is CASSLDLAVTDTQYF. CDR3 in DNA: TGTGCCAGCAGCTTAGACCTGGCTGTCACAGATACGCAGTATTTT.

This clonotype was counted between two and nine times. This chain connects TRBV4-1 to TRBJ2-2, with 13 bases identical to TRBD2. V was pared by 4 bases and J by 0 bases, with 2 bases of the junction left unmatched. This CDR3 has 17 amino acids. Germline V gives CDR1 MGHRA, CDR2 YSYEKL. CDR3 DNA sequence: TGCGCCAGCAGCCTCGGGACTAGCGGGACGAACACCGGGGAGCTGTTTTTT. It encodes CASSLGTSGTNTGELFF.